A single T cell receptor (beta chain) is shown here with its context. The data derive from a study of radiation and T cells in renal cell carcinoma. Indicated time point: blood 2 weeks post-SBRT. The treatment: 15 Gy SBRT to primary tumor, nephrectomy 4 weeks later. Serial blood draws occurred at baseline and 2 and 4 weeks post-SBRT. Trimming pared 2 bases from V and 5 bases from J, leaving 10 bases between. This CDR3 has 14 amino acids. The germline V gene encodes CDR1 MDHEN and CDR2 SYDVKM. Produced via immunoSEQ multiplex PCR; TCRdb's table is partial and in-frame only. The data hold 70,000 or so clones, with roughly 82% observed a single time.

The genes are TRBV28 and TRBJ2-1, with D unresolved. The clonotype was recovered from a man aged 55 to 70 with renal cell carcinoma. The material was blood, obtained from a patient whose treatment included radiotherapy and nephrectomy. The CDR3 nucleotides read TGTGCCAGCAGTTTAACTGGGGTAAACAATGAGCAGTTCTTC. Translation gives CASSLTGVNNEQFF.